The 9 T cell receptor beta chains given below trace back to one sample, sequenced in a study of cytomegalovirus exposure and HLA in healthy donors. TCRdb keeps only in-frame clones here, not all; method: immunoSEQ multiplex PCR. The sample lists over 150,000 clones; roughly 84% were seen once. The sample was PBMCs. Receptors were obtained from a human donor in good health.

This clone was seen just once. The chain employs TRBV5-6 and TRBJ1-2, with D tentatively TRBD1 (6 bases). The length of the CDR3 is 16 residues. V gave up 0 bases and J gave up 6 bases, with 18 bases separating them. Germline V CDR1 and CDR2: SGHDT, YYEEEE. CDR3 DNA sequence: TGTGCCAGCAGCTTGGGAGGTTGGGGGCCTCTCAATGGCTACACCTTC. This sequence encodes CASSLGGWGPLNGYTF.

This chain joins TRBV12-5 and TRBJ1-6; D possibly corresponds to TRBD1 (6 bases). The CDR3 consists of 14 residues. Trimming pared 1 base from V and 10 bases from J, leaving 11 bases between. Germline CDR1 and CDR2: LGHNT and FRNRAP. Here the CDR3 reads CASGLGGQGSPLHF. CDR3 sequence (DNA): TGTGCTAGTGGTTTGGGGGGACAAGGGTCACCCCTCCACTTT.

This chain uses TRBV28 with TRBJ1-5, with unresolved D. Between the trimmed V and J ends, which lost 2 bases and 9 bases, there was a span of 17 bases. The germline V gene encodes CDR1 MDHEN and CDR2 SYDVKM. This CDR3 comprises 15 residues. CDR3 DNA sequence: TGTGCCAGCAGTTTAGTGTTAGAGGGATTGATGCCCCAGCATTTT. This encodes CASSLVLEGLMPQHF.

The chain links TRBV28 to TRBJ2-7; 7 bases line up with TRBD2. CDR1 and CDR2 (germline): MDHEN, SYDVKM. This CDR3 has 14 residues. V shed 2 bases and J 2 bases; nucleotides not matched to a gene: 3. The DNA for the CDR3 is TGTGCCAGCAGTTTAGGCGGGAGCGCCTACGAGCAGTACTTC. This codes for CASSLGGSAYEQYF. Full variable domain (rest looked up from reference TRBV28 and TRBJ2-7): DVKVTQSSRYLVKRTGEKVFLECVQDMDHENMFWYRQDPGLGLRLIYFSYDVKMKEKGDIPEGYSVSREKKERFSLILESASTNQTSMYLCASSLGGSAYEQYFGPGTRLTVT.

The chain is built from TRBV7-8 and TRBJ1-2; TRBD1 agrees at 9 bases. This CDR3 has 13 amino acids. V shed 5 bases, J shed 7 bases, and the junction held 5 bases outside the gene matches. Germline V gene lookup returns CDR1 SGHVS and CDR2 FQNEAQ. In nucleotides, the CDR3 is TGTGCCAGCAGCCCCGACAGGGGGACTGGCTACACCTTC. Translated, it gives CASSPDRGTGYTF.

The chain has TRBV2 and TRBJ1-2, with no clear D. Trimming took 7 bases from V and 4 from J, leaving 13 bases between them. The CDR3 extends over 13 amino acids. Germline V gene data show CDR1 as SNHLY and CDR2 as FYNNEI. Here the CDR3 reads CASTTEVGYGYTF. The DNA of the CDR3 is TGTGCCAGCACTACGGAGGTCGGCTATGGCTACACCTTC.

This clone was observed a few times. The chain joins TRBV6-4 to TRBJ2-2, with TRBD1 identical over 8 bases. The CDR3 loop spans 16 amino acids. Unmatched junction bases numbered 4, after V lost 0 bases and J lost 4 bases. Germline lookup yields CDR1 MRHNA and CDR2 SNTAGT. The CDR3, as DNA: TGTGCCAGCAGTGACTCTACAGGGGGTAGCACCGGGGAGCTGTTTTTT. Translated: CASSDSTGGSTGELFF.

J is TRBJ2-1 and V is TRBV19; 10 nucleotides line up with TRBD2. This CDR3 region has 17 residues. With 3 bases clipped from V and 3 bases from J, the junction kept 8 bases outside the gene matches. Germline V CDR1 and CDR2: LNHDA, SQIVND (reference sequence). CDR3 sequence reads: CASSIPVAGGLYNEQFF. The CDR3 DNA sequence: TGTGCCAGTAGTATTCCCGTAGCGGGAGGTCTCTACAATGAGCAGTTCTTC.

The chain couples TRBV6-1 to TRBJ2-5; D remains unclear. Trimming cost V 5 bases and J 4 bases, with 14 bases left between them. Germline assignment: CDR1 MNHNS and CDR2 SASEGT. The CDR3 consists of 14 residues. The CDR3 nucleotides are TGTGCCAGCAGTTCCCTGACCGGAGCAGAGACCCAGTACTTC. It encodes CASSSLTGAETQYF.